This TCR beta chain was documented in a study of breast tumors, draining lymph nodes, adjacent tissues. Study observations and caveats: Data fit most tumor T cells coming from lymph node, expanding in tumor.

Samples came from axillary lymph nodes draining the breast cancer. TCRdb fed the multiplex PCR reads into MiXCR, producing one record per CDR3 protein. This table has around 170,000 distinct CDR3 sequences, 33% appearing once. This clonotype was counted once. Its cognate antigen is unknown. Germline-derived CDR1 and CDR2 are SEHNR and FQNEAQ (reference sequence). The V and J ends lost 6 bases and 3 bases respectively, with 8 bases between them. The CDR3 loop spans 12 amino acids. This sequence was found in a female donor with breast cancer. Some clones in this sample may be carry-over from other donors' samples. The chain combines TRBV7-9 with TRBJ1-1, with D unclear. The specimen was axillary lymph node tissue. CDR3 residues: CASSPLDTEAFF. DNA of the CDR3: TGTGCCAGCAGTCCTCTTGACACTGAAGCTTTCTTT.